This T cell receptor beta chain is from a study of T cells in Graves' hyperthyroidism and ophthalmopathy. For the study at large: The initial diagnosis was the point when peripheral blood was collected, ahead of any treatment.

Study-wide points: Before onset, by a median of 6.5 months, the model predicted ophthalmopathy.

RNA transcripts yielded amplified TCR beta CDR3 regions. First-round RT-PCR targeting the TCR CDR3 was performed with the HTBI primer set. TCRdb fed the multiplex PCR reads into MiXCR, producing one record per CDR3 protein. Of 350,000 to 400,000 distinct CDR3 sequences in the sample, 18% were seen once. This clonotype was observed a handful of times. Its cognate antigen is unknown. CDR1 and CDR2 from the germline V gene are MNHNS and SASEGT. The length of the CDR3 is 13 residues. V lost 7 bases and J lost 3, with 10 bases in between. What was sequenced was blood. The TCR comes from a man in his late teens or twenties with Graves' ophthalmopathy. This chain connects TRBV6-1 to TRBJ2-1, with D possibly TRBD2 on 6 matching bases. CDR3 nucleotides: TGTGCCAGCAACCCCGGGGGCTACAATGAGCAGTTCTTC. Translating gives CASNPGGYNEQFF.